This T cell receptor (beta chain) came from a study of shared clonotypes between healthy human individuals. Study results and limitations: When compared with the clonotypes that were shared by all four sorted-subset donors, the non-shared clonotypes turned out to have lower generation probabilities. The study drew on few donors, limiting represented genetic and exposure-history diversity. For naive CD4 cells, roughly 5% of clonotypes were shared across several donors.

Germline CDR1 and CDR2: GTSNPN and SVGIG (reference sequence). This CDR3 has 13 residues. With 4 bases removed from V and 0 bases from J, the gap between germline ends came to 7 bases. A remark on this clone: What it binds is not known.

TCRdb's table, derived via immunoSEQ multiplex PCR, lists solely in-frame clones and lacks some. This table holds 2 million to 2.5 million clones, approximately 96% found once. This clonotype originated in a man between 18 and 35 years old in good health. Sample: naive CD4+ T cells sorted from blood. Subset defined: CD45RA+ positively selected. This rearrangement joins TRBV30 to TRBJ1-3, with D possibly being TRBD1 (5 bases). The CDR3 DNA is TGTGCCTGGACAGGGATCTCTGGAAACACCATATATTTT. Amino acid sequence: CAWTGISGNTIYF.